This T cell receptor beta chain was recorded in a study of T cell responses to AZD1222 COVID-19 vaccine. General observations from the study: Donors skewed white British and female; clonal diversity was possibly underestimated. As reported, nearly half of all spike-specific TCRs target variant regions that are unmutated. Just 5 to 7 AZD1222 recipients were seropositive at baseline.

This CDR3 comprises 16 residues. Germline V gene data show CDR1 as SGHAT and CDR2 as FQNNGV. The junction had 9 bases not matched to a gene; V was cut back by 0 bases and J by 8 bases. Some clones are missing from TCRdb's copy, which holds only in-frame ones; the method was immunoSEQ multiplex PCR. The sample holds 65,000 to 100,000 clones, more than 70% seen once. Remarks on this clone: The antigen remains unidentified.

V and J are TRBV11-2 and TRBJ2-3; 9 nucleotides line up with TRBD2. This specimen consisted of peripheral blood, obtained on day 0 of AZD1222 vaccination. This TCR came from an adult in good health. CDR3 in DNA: TGTGCCAGCAGCTTAGAGGTAGCGGGGGCTGCGGGTACGCAGTATTTT. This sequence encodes CASSLEVAGAAGTQYF.